These 14 T cell receptor beta chains share one sample of origin, sequenced in a study of cytotoxic CD8 clonotypes in ibrutinib-treated CLL. The method was immunoSEQ multiplex PCR; TCRdb's version includes in-frame clones alone and lacks a portion of them. The table records approximately 130,000 clones, 80% to 85% of them present only once. Sequenced material: PBMCs, taken after 24 months of ibrutinib treatment. The receptors derive from a human donor with chronic lymphocytic leukemia.

About this clone itself: A junction boundary mismatches the germline segment, possibly from a read error. The chain employs TRBV5-3 and TRBJ1-2; 8 nucleotides match TRBD1. TRBV5-3 is an open reading frame whose function is uncertain. There are 14 residues in the CDR3. Written as DNA, the CDR3 is TGTGCCAGCAGCTCTGCCGACAGGGGAGGTTTCTACACCTTC. Translation: CASSSADRGGFYTF.

The rearrangement links TRBV4-3 to TRBJ2-7, with D tentatively TRBD1 (6 bases). V lost 1 base and J 6 bases, leaving 13 bases between the germline ends. The CDR3 totals 14 residues. Germline loops: CDR1 LGHNA, CDR2 YSLEER. The CDR3 protein is CASSQGGTRAEQYF. The DNA for the CDR3 is TGCGCCAGCAGCCAAGGGGGGACACGGGCCGAGCAGTACTTC.

The chain carries TRBV6-5 and TRBJ2-2; D gene uncertain. Germline loops: CDR1 MNHEY, CDR2 SVGAGI. V was shortened by 4 bases and J by 1 base, with 1 base between the two germline ends. The CDR3 is 12 amino acids. The CDR3 DNA sequence: TGTGCCAGCAGTTTGAACACCGGGGAGCTGTTTTTT. Protein product: CASSLNTGELFF.

The gene calls are TRBV7-2 and TRBJ2-6; no definite D call. The CDR3 extends over 15 amino acids. Trimming removed 2 bases at V and 0 bases at J, with 5 bases between. CDR1 and CDR2 (germline): SGHTA, FQGNSA. CDR3 loop: CASSLLVSGANVLTF. The CDR3 region has the DNA TGTGCCAGCAGCTTACTGGTCTCTGGGGCCAACGTCCTGACTTTC.

The rearrangement links TRBV7-3 to TRBJ2-1; 10 bases are a match to TRBD1. The ends lost 5 bases at V and 10 bases at J; junction bases unmatched: 11. The CDR3 is 15 residues long. Germline-derived CDR1 and CDR2 are SGHTA and FQGTGA. Here the CDR3 reads CASSATPGQGYEQFF. Here the CDR3 DNA reads TGTGCCAGCAGCGCAACCCCGGGACAGGGGTACGAGCAGTTCTTC.

This rearrangement joins TRBV19 to TRBJ2-1; 10 bases agree with TRBD2. Trimming removed 5 bases from V and 3 bases from J; junction bases left unmatched: 10. CDR1 LNHDA and CDR2 SQIVND come from the germline V gene (reference sequence). There are 17 residues in the CDR3. CDR3 nucleotide sequence: TGTGCCAGTAGTTCGGGACTAGCGACTGGAATCTACAATGAGCAGTTCTTC. This translates into CASSSGLATGIYNEQFF.

J is TRBJ2-1 and V is TRBV11-3, with D perhaps TRBD2 (6 bases). V was cut by 1 base and J by 6 bases, with 13 bases left in between. From germline, CDR1 is SGHNT and CDR2 YENEEA. The CDR3 is 15 amino acids. The DNA for the CDR3 is TGTGCCAGCAGCTTAGCGTCTAGCGTTTTCAATGAGCAGTTCTTC. It specifies CASSLASSVFNEQFF.

The chain links TRBV7-8 to TRBJ2-1; 7 bases are a match to TRBD1. This CDR3 comprises 14 residues. Trimming at V came to 3 bases and at J to 8 bases, leaving 7 bases not matched to a gene. Germline V lookup: CDR1 SGHVS, CDR2 FQNEAQ. The CDR3 nucleotides are TGTGCCAGCAGCTTCTCGGTAGGACAGGATGAGCAGTTCTTC. Translating gives CASSFSVGQDEQFF.

The rearrangement links TRBV7-9 to TRBJ2-3; tentative D call: TRBD2 (5 bases). This CDR3 is built from 15 residues. In germline, CDR1 is SEHNR, CDR2 FQNEAQ (reference sequence). The V and J ends lost 0 bases and 2 bases respectively, with 9 bases between them. The CDR3 DNA sequence: TGTGCCAGCAGCTTAGCGATCGGGGACACAGATACGCAGTATTTT. This encodes CASSLAIGDTDTQYF.

The chain couples TRBV19 to TRBJ2-2; possible D gene TRBD1, 6 bases. V lost 2 bases, J lost 0 bases, and 13 bases lay in between. Germline-derived CDR1 and CDR2 are LNHDA and SQIVND (reference sequence). The CDR3 runs 17 residues. CDR3 protein: CASSIPHDRPNTGELFF. CDR3 in DNA: TGTGCCAGTAGTATACCCCACGACAGGCCGAACACCGGGGAGCTGTTTTTT.

The table lists this clone with a count of one. V and J are TRBV30 and TRBJ1-2; no clear D gene. The CDR3 covers 13 residues. The V and J ends lost 3 bases and 1 base respectively, with 9 bases between them. Germline-derived CDR1 and CDR2 are GTSNPN and SVGIG (reference sequence). Here the CDR3 DNA reads TGTGCCTGGAGCGCCGGAAGTAACTATGGCTACACCTTC. It yields the protein CAWSAGSNYGYTF.

J is TRBJ1-5 and V is TRBV19, with D perhaps TRBD1 (5 bases). The CDR3 runs to 13 residues. Germline V gene data show CDR1 as LNHDA and CDR2 as SQIVND (reference sequence). The ends were cut back, 6 bases at V and 5 bases at J, with 11 bases in the middle. CDR3 bases: TGTGCCAGTAGAGTCACAGGAGATCAGCCCCAGCATTTT. Its protein is CASRVTGDQPQHF.

V is TRBV30 and J is TRBJ2-4; the D is unclear. The CDR3 runs 14 residues. V lost 2 bases and J lost 2, with 10 bases in between. Germline V CDR1 and CDR2: GTSNPN, SVGIG (reference sequence). In DNA, the CDR3 is TGTGCCTGGAGTATTTCCCAAACCAAAAACATTCAGTACTTC. Amino acids: CAWSISQTKNIQYF. Full variable domain (rest looked up from reference TRBV30 and TRBJ2-4): SQTIHQWPATLVQPVGSPLSLECTVEGTSNPNLYWYRQAAGRGLQLLFYSVGIGQISSEVPQNLSASRPQDRQFILSSKKLLLSDSGFYLCAWSISQTKNIQYFGAGTRLSVL.

This sequence joins TRBV27 and TRBJ1-2; maybe TRBD1 (5 bases). CDR1 MNHEY and CDR2 SMNVEV come from the germline V gene (reference sequence). The CDR3 is 12 residues long. V gave up 7 bases and J gave up 7 bases, with 13 bases separating them. The CDR3 DNA is TGTGCCAGCAAGGGGTTGGGGGGTGGCTACACCTTC. Translated, it gives CASKGLGGGYTF.